This entry concerns a single TCR beta chain. The antigen remains unidentified. Profiled with immunoSEQ multiplex PCR; TCRdb holds only in-frame clones, not every one. The top ten hold about 0.66% of the sample, which has roughly 68,000 clones, under 95% seen once. PRAID combined immunodeficiency and autoinflammation. This sample was taken from a study of stem cell transplantation in POMP-related autoinflammatory disease. Study-level results: PRAID patients trended toward lower TRB diversity and higher clonality in all analyzed T-cell subsets.

Germline loops: CDR1 ENHRY, CDR2 SYGVKD. The CDR3 extends over 13 amino acids. Trimming left V 6 bases short and J 10 bases short, with 19 bases between. The chain combines TRBV10-3 with TRBJ2-7, with D possibly matching TRBD1 (5 bases). The receptor comes from a human patient with POMP-related autoinflammation and immune dysregulation (PRAID). Some T cells may trace back to the graft donor. Specimen: CD4+ T cells from PBMCs, collected after stem cell transplantation. The CDR3 region is CAISNPGTGTQYF. The CDR3 coding sequence is TGTGCCATCAGCAACCCCGGAACAGGTACTCAGTACTTC.